This T cell receptor beta chain was documented in a study of blood T cell repertoires in COVID-19. For the study at large: The cDNA or gDNA used as material had been derived from T cells, B-cell-depleted T cells, or PBMCs.

Clones were read by immunoSEQ multiplex PCR, and TCRdb kept only the in-frame ones, dropping some. The table has approximately 220,000 clones, roughly 85% seen once. The sequence came from a man aged 50 to 59 who had recovered from COVID-19. Specimen: peripheral blood.

The CDR3 spells CASSLGTTTYEQYF. CDR3 in DNA: TGTGCCAGCAGCTTGGGGACTACAACCTACGAGCAGTACTTC. The V gene is TRBV5-6, the J gene TRBJ2-7, with D possibly being TRBD2 (6 bases). The germline V gene has CDR1 SGHDT and CDR2 YYEEEE. CDR3 size: 14 residues. With 0 bases removed from V and 2 bases from J, the gap between germline ends came to 9 bases.